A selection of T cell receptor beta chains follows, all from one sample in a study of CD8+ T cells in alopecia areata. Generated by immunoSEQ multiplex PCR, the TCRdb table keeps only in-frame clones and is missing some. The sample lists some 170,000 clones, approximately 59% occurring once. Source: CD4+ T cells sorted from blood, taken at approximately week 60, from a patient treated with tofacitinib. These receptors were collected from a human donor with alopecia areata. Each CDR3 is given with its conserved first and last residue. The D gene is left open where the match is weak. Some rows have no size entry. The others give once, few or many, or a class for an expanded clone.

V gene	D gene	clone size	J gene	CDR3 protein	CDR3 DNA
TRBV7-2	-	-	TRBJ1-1	CASRPGPREAFF	TGTGCCAGCAGGCCCGGGCCTCGAGAAGCTTTCTTT
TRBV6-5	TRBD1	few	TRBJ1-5	CASSNQDRGDQPQHF	TGTGCCAGCAGTAACCAGGACAGGGGTGATCAGCCCCAGCATTTT
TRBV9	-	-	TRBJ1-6	CASSVTPEVAPLHF	TGTGCCAGCAGCGTAACCCCCGAGGTAGCACCCCTCCACTTT
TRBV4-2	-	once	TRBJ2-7	CASSQLTSNEQYF	TGTGCCAGCAGCCAACTGACTAGTAACGAGCAGTACTTC
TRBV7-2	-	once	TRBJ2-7	CASSLVEEQYF	TGTGCCAGCAGCTTAGTAGAGGAGCAGTACTTC
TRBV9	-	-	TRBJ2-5	CASSARGGQQETQYF	TGTGCCAGCAGCGCCAGGGGCGGGCAACAAGAGACCCAGTACTTC
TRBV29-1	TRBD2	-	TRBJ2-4	CSVRGGVARAKNIQYF	TGCAGCGTTCGCGGGGGGGTGGCGAGGGCCAAAAACATTCAGTACTTC
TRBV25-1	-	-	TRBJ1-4	CASSEEGPLGQLFF	TGTGCCAGCAGTGAGGAGGGGCCCCTAGGGCAACTGTTTTTT
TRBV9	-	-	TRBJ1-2	CASSVQSNYGYTF	TGTGCCAGCAGCGTACAGTCCAACTATGGCTACACCTTC
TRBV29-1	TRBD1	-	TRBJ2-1	CSVGQGRAEQFF	TGCAGCGTCGGACAGGGTCGGGCTGAGCAGTTCTTC
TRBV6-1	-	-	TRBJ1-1	CASTQGRMNTEAFF	TGTGCCAGCACCCAGGGGCGGATGAACACTGAAGCTTTCTTT
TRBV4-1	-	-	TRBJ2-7	CASSQELRILTYEQYF	TGCGCCAGCAGCCAAGAATTGCGGATCCTAACCTACGAGCAGTACTTC
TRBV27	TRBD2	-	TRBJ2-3	CATRTLERGGKDTQYF	TGTGCCACCCGCACTCTCGAGCGGGGGGGCAAAGATACGCAGTATTTT
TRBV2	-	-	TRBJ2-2	CASSEAFPNTGELFF	TGTGCCAGCAGTGAAGCGTTTCCGAACACCGGGGAGCTGTTTTTT
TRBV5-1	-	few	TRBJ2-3	CASSLAQGLDTQYF	TGCGCCAGCAGCCTCGCGCAGGGTCTAGATACGCAGTATTTT
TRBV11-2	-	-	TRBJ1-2	CASSLGGAGRYTF	TGTGCCAGCAGCTTAGGAGGCGCAGGGAGGTACACCTTC
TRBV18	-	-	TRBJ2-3	CASSPSAPLGTDTQYF	TGTGCCAGCTCACCATCCGCCCCTCTCGGCACAGATACGCAGTATTTT
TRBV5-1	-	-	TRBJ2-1	CASRGTEYNEQFF	TGCGCCAGCAGAGGGACGGAGTACAATGAGCAGTTCTTC
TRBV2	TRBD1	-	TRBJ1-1	CASSTGAGITEAFF	TGTGCCAGCAGTACAGGGGCGGGGATCACTGAAGCTTTCTTT
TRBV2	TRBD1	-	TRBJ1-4	CASSPQGAANEKLFF	TGTGCCAGCAGTCCTCAGGGGGCAGCTAATGAAAAACTGTTTTTT
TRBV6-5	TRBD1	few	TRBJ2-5	CASSSPGGSGETQYF	TGTGCCAGCAGTTCCCCAGGGGGCTCGGGAGAGACCCAGTACTTC
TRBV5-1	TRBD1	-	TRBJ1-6	CASSNDRGLSPLHF	TGCGCCAGCAGCAATGACAGGGGGCTTTCACCCCTCCACTTT
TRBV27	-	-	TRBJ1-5	CASSLLRDQPQHF	TGTGCCAGCAGTTTATTGAGGGATCAGCCCCAGCATTTT
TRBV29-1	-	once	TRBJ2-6	CSVHPVSSGANVLTF	TGCAGCGTACATCCGGTCTCCTCTGGGGCCAACGTCCTGACTTTC
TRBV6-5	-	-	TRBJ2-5	CASRTLGAGETQYF	TGTGCCAGCAGGACCCTAGGGGCTGGAGAGACCCAGTACTTC
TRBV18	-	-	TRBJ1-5	CASSTGENQPQHF	TGTGCCAGCTCAACGGGGGAGAATCAGCCCCAGCATTTT
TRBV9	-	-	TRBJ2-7	CASSAVAGIQQYF	TGTGCCAGCAGTGCAGTGGCTGGCATACAGCAGTACTTC
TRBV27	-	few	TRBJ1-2	CASSLSLGLGGYTF	TGTGCCAGCAGTTTATCACTCGGCTTGGGAGGCTACACCTTC
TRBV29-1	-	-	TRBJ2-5	CSVEWTAAQETQYF	TGCAGCGTTGAATGGACAGCTGCTCAAGAGACCCAGTACTTC
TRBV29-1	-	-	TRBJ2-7	CSVESGWEQYF	TGCAGCGTTGAAAGTGGGTGGGAGCAGTACTTC
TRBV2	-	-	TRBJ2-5	CASSWDIRETQYF	TGTGCCAGCAGTTGGGACATTCGGGAGACCCAGTACTTC
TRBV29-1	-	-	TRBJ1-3	CSVEVGSGNTIYF	TGCAGCGTTGAGGTGGGCTCTGGAAACACCATATATTTT
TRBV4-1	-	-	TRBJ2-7	CASSQDRGFYEQYF	TGCGCCAGCAGCCAAGATAGAGGTTTCTACGAGCAGTACTTC
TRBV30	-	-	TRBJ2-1	CAWSPGGSYNEQFF	TGTGCCTGGAGCCCTGGGGGCTCCTACAATGAGCAGTTCTTC
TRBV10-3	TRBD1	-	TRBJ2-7	CAISEQGAYEQYF	TGTGCCATCAGTGAACAGGGGGCTTACGAGCAGTACTTC
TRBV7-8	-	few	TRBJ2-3	CASSPRRLSTDTQYF	TGTGCCAGCAGCCCCCGGCGTCTCAGCACAGATACGCAGTATTTT
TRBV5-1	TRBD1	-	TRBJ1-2	CASSVGTVNNYGYTF	TGCGCCAGCAGCGTCGGGACAGTAAATAACTATGGCTACACCTTC
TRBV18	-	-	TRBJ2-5	CASSPRTQETQYF	TGTGCCAGCTCACCAAGGACACAAGAGACCCAGTACTTC
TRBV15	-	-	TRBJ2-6	CATSRGDSGANVLTF	TGTGCCACCAGCAGGGGTGACTCTGGGGCCAACGTCCTGACTTTC
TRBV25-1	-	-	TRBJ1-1	CASSLHTEAFF	TGTGCCAGCAGTCTTCACACTGAAGCTTTCTTT
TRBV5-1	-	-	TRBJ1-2	CASSASDEYYGYTF	TGCGCCAGCAGCGCTTCCGACGAGTACTATGGCTACACCTTC
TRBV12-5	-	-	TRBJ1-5	CASGSSGNQPQHF	TGTGCTAGTGGTTCGAGTGGCAATCAGCCCCAGCATTTT
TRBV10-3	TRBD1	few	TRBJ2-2	CAISGGQGNTGELFF	TGTGCCATCAGCGGGGGACAGGGAAACACCGGGGAGCTGTTTTTT
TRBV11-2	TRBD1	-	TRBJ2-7	CASSWNQGQLAYEQYF	TGTGCCAGCAGCTGGAACCAGGGACAGCTGGCCTACGAGCAGTACTTC